This T cell receptor beta chain came from a study of blood T cell repertoires in COVID-19. Study as a whole: Sites in the United States, Italy and Spain provided acute and convalescent COVID-19 samples. PBMCs, B-cell-depleted T cells, or T cells were the source of the cDNA or gDNA that made up the material.

V was pared by 0 bases and J by 0 bases, with 12 bases between. The CDR3 has 16 residues. Germline V gene data show CDR1 as SGHTS and CDR2 as YDEGEE. In the original processing: Reference gene primers were amplified, and this amplification served to estimate nucleated cell counts. Profiling relied on immunoSEQ multiplex PCR, and the TCRdb table lists in-frame clones only, not all of them. The DNA gave D and trimming, while V, J and clone size come from that table. The sample holds approximately 260,000 clones, 75% to 90% seen once. Specimen: peripheral blood. The sequence came from a woman aged 60-70 years with active or convalescent COVID-19. The chain links TRBV5-8 to TRBJ1-2; no clear D gene. The CDR3 DNA reads as TGTGCCAGCAGCTTGGGCGGCGGCGGAGCTAACTATGGCTACACCTTC. The encoded protein is CASSLGGGGANYGYTF.